The text below deals with one TCR beta chain. This specimen comes from a study of blood T cell repertoires in COVID-19. Overall study context: Sites in the United States, Italy and Spain provided acute and convalescent COVID-19 samples. Sample material is recorded as cDNA or gDNA derived from T cells, B-cell-depleted T cells, or PBMCs.

CDR1 and CDR2 from the germline V gene are GTSNPN and SVGIG (reference sequence). The CDR3 extends over 12 amino acids. The trim removed 4 bases at V and 8 bases at J, leaving 7 bases unmatched. The authors' processing: From reference gene primer amplification, estimates of nucleated cell counts were derived. Libraries were prepared by immunoSEQ multiplex PCR; TCRdb keeps only in-frame clonotypes and omits some of them. V and J calls and clone size follow that table, whereas D and trimming were derived from the DNA. In the table there are some 180,000 clones, roughly 90% of which are singletons. The clonotype originates from a man over 45 with COVID-19, enrolled during active disease. This chain links TRBV30 with TRBJ1-2; 7 bases are shared with TRBD1. Sequenced sample: peripheral blood. CDR3 DNA sequence: TGTGCCTGGATGACCGGGACAGAGGGCTACACCTTC. Protein: CAWMTGTEGYTF.